This T cell receptor (beta chain) was identified in a study of T-cell memory formation after mild COVID-19 (dated by TCRdb to the early 2020s). Some background on the complete study: Most TCR sequence clusters were specific to one of the two donors. In two donors, T-cell clones that expanded and contracted after mild COVID-19 were followed by sequencing TCRalpha and TCRbeta repertoires longitudinally. Two young, previously healthy adult volunteers made up the cohort, one male and one female. Broad study findings and their caveats: Contracting CD4+ clones were located mainly in the CM and EM memory subsets, whereas CD8+ clones were found to be enriched in EMRA. Some responding clones were detected in pre-infection memory, suggesting pre-existing cross-reactive memory T cells joined the SARS-CoV-2 response. Clones contracting from day 15 to 85 had balanced CD4/CD8 phenotypes, while a second wave expanding from day 15 to 37 was biased towards CD4+. The second-wave clones that peaked on day 37 were not confirmed to be SARS-CoV-2 specific. Only two mild cases were covered by the study, and larger cohorts that include severe cases with pre-infection samples were considered necessary.

This clonotype was detected a few times. Which antigen it targets is not known. The record has no base qualities; no much larger clone is one base away. TCRdb lists the instrument as Illumina NovaSeq 6000. TCRalpha and TCRbeta cDNA libraries were built by 5'RACE with constant-segment primers, adding sample barcodes and unique molecular identifiers. Trizol reagent was used to extract RNA from every sample. The libraries were amplified in two PCR steps, and the second step added a second sample barcode and Illumina TruSeq adapters. Sequencing of libraries was performed on an Illumina NovaSeq with 2 x 150 bp paired-end reads. In the original analysis: With migec v1.2.7, reads were demultiplexed and then collapsed into UMI-guided consensus sequences. Using mixcr v2.1.11, UMI consensuses were aligned to TRA and TRB V and J templates and then assembled into clonotypes. Expanded or contracted clonotypes were those called significant by both edgeR and NoisET, with noise models trained on biological replicates. For edgeR calls, a false discovery rate-adjusted p below 0.01 and a log2 fold-change threshold of 1 were applied. As an exploratory analysis of dynamics, max-normalized trajectories of the 1000 most abundant clonotypes were examined by PCA with hierarchical clustering. Separately sequenced CD4+ and CD8+ repertoires were used to assign a CD4 or CD8 phenotype to each responding clone. Using fastp trimming at Q25 and MiXCR clonotype assembly, TCRdb reanalyzed the public sequencing data and kept in-frame beta chains. Duplicate CDR3 protein sequences are folded into a single record with the most common DNA and genes. Here the V and J calls rest on TCRdb's processing, not on the authors' analysis. This sample gives some 120,000 distinct CDR3 sequences in total; more than 15% of them show up just once. Approximately 14% of the sample goes to the ten largest clones.

Ficoll-Paque density gradient centrifugation was the method used to isolate PBMCs. Trimming leaves V shorter by 8 bases and J shorter by 5 bases, with the junction holding 7 bases beyond the gene matches. From the cysteine up to the phenylalanine, the CDR3 has a length of 14 residues. Only CDR3 DNA is held: 42 bases, read in frame from base 1. Taken from the germline V gene, the CDR1 and CDR2 loops are SNHLY and FYNNEI. What was sequenced was PBMCs or a T cell subset sorted from them (not recorded which). The sequence is built from TRBV2 and TRBJ2-5, with 11 junctional bases fitting TRBD2. The TCR was taken from an adult woman who had mild COVID-19 (a few samples of this study predate the infection). The sample titles of this study are shuffled in the database, so cell type and time point are left out; the donor was told from shared clones. The nucleotide sequence is TGTGCCAGCTCCCCGGGACTAGCGGCGGAGACCCAGTACTTC. Translated, this gives CASSPGLAAETQYF.